This record covers a single T cell receptor (beta chain). Per the original methods: From ImmunoSEQ came sequences covering only the junction and carrying no quality scores, so filtering differed. Clones were read by immunoSEQ multiplex PCR, and TCRdb kept only the in-frame ones, dropping some. V, J and clone size are those of that table, while D and trimming were read from the DNA. The sample yields over 2,000,000 clones, roughly 95% seen once. The naive CD8 population came from CD45RO-negative cells selected for CCR7, without terminally differentiated effector memory CD45RA+ cells. CDR1 is MDHEN, CDR2 SYDVKM, per germline. Unmatched junction bases numbered 6, after V lost 5 bases and J lost 2 bases. The CDR3 totals 14 residues. These data originate in a study of shared clonotypes between healthy human individuals.

Sequencing input: naive CD8+ T cells from PBMCs. The chain uses TRBV28 and TRBJ2-7; 7 bases match TRBD2. The receptor's source is a man aged 18 to 29 in good health. Some clones in this sample may be carry-over from other donors' samples. This CDR3 reads CASSPRLAPYEQYF. CDR3 in DNA: TGTGCCAGCAGTCCCCGACTAGCCCCCTACGAGCAGTACTTC.